These T cell receptor beta chains were read from a single sample in a study of cytomegalovirus exposure and HLA in healthy donors. TCRdb keeps only in-frame clones here, not all; method: immunoSEQ multiplex PCR. The sample has 150,000 to 200,000 clones, over 60% seen once; the top ten hold 1.5% to 2%. Sequenced material: PBMCs. The source is a woman younger than 45 in good health and CMV-seronegative. Both conserved end residues are part of each CDR3. Fields, in order: V gene, clone size, D gene, J gene, CDR3 protein, CDR3 DNA. A D gene is named only where the DNA matches it firmly. Not every row has a clone size; where given, it reads once, few, many or a size class.

TRBV2	-	-	TRBJ1-3	CASSGGRNTIYF	TGTGCCAGCAGTGGAGGGAGAAACACCATATATTTT
TRBV1	-	-	TRBJ2-5	CTSSPTGKRQETQYF	TGCACCAGCAGCCCTACAGGGAAGCGTCAAGAGACCCAGTACTTC
TRBV30	-	-	TRBJ1-5	CAWSTNRGYVQPQHF	TGTGCCTGGAGTACTAATAGGGGTTATGTTCAGCCCCAGCATTTT
TRBV25-1	few	-	TRBJ2-3	CARPVAGRSTDTQYF	TGTGCCAGACCAGTCGCGGGGAGGAGCACAGATACGCAGTATTTT
TRBV2	few	TRBD2	TRBJ2-7	CASNSGGAYEQYF	TGTGCCAGCAATAGCGGGGGGGCTTACGAGCAGTACTTC
TRBV18	once	-	TRBJ1-1	CASSPRQNTEAFF	TGTGCCAGCTCACCCAGACAGAACACTGAAGCTTTCTTT
TRBV7-9	once	TRBD2	TRBJ2-1	CASSKTSGVSYNEQFF	TGTGCCAGCAGCAAAACTAGCGGGGTCTCCTACAATGAGCAGTTCTTC
TRBV19	-	-	TRBJ1-5	CASTSASGNQPQHF	TGTGCCAGTACGAGTGCATCGGGGAATCAGCCCCAGCATTTT
TRBV7-6	-	-	TRBJ1-1	CASSLGGLLMNTEAFF	TGTGCCAGCAGCTTAGGGGGACTGCTTATGAACACTGAAGCTTTCTTT
TRBV7-9	-	-	TRBJ1-2	CASSLGAKGYTF	TGTGCCAGCAGCTTGGGCGCTAAAGGCTACACCTTC
TRBV7-8	-	-	TRBJ2-5	CASSLVLAGGQETQYF	TGTGCCAGCAGCTTAGTTCTCGCGGGTGGCCAAGAGACCCAGTACTTC
TRBV11-1	-	TRBD2	TRBJ2-2	CASSFGGGNTGELFF	TGTGCCAGCAGCTTCGGGGGGGGCAACACCGGGGAGCTGTTTTTT
TRBV7-9	-	TRBD1	TRBJ2-1	CASSLLQGAYNEQFF	TGTGCCAGCAGCTTGCTCCAGGGGGCCTACAATGAGCAGTTCTTC
TRBV7-7	-	TRBD2	TRBJ2-5	CASSLGGGLKETQYF	TGTGCCAGCAGCTTAGGCGGGGGGCTGAAAGAGACCCAGTACTTC
TRBV9	-	-	TRBJ2-1	CASSVALNNEQFF	TGTGCCAGCAGCGTAGCCCTAAACAATGAGCAGTTCTTC
TRBV30	-	TRBD2	TRBJ2-3	CAWSGRGGADTQYF	TGTGCCTGGAGTGGGCGGGGGGGCGCAGATACGCAGTATTTT
TRBV7-9	-	-	TRBJ2-7	CASSYGITSEQYF	TGTGCCAGCAGCTACGGGATAACCTCCGAGCAGTACTTC
TRBV27	-	-	TRBJ2-1	CASSLSGGPSPLRNEQFF	TGTGCCAGCAGTTTATCGGGGGGGCCGTCCCCTTTAAGAAATGAGCAGTTCTTC
TRBV9	-	-	TRBJ2-7	CASSVNELGEQYF	TGTGCCAGCAGCGTAAATGAGCTCGGCGAGCAGTACTTC
TRBV7-9	-	-	TRBJ1-2	CASSLDSGVYGYTF	TGTGCCAGCAGCTTAGATTCAGGGGTCTATGGCTACACCTTC
TRBV7-9	-	TRBD1	TRBJ2-7	CASSRTGRYEQYF	TGTGCCAGCTCGAGGACAGGGCGCTACGAGCAGTACTTC
TRBV27	-	-	TRBJ1-1	CASSLGREAFF	TGTGCCAGCAGTTTGGGCCGGGAAGCTTTCTTT
TRBV9	-	-	TRBJ2-7	CASSVGQGRAYEQYF	TGTGCCAGCAGCGTAGGTCAGGGGCGCGCCTACGAGCAGTACTTC
TRBV2	-	-	TRBJ1-1	CASSTGHTQSWDTEAFF	TGTGCCAGCAGCACTGGACATACCCAGTCGTGGGACACTGAAGCTTTCTTT
TRBV7-3	few	TRBD1	TRBJ1-2	CASSSGTGGDGYTF	TGTGCCAGCAGCTCCGGGACAGGGGGAGATGGCTACACCTTC
TRBV7-3	-	TRBD2	TRBJ2-3	CASSLRLRETQYF	TGTGCCAGCAGCTTACGGTTGCGGGAGACGCAGTATTTT
TRBV5-1	few	TRBD2	TRBJ2-3	CASSLELAGATTDTQYF	TGCGCCAGCAGCTTGGAACTAGCGGGGGCCACCACAGATACGCAGTATTTT
TRBV2	few	TRBD1	TRBJ2-1	CASTLVGTGVRNEQFF	TGTGCCAGCACCCTAGTGGGGACAGGGGTACGCAATGAGCAGTTCTTC
TRBV5-5	-	-	TRBJ1-2	CASSLNGYGYTF	TGTGCCAGCAGCTTAAACGGCTATGGCTACACCTTC
TRBV28	once	-	TRBJ2-3	CASSPTGRKGTDTQYF	TGTGCCAGCAGTCCGACAGGACGGAAGGGCACAGATACGCAGTATTTT
TRBV5-1	few	-	TRBJ1-2	CASSLELGADYGYTF	TGCGCCAGCAGCTTGGAATTGGGGGCGGACTATGGCTACACCTTC
TRBV2	-	-	TRBJ2-3	CASSDIDRDSPMDTQYF	TGTGCCAGCAGTGACATAGATCGGGACTCCCCTATGGATACGCAGTATTTT
TRBV5-1	-	TRBD1	TRBJ2-2	CASSLDGQGADTGELFF	TGCGCCAGCAGCTTGGATGGACAGGGGGCCGACACCGGGGAGCTGTTTTTT
TRBV30	-	TRBD1	TRBJ1-5	CAWRDRGFQPQHF	TGTGCCTGGAGAGACAGGGGGTTTCAGCCCCAGCATTTT
TRBV5-6	-	TRBD1	TRBJ2-3	CASSLIGQGGTDTQYF	TGTGCCAGCAGCTTGATTGGACAGGGAGGCACAGATACGCAGTATTTT
TRBV4-1	-	-	TRBJ1-6	CASSQECGSPQYPSYNSPLHF	TGCGCCAGCAGCCAAGAGTGCGGCTCCCCTCAATACCCTTCGTATAATTCACCCCTCCACTTT
TRBV5-1	-	-	TRBJ2-7	CASSLMGAKTYEQYF	TGCGCCAGCAGCTTAATGGGGGCAAAGACCTACGAGCAGTACTTC
TRBV2	-	TRBD1	TRBJ1-1	CASKGDRGSTEAFF	TGTGCCAGCAAGGGGGACAGGGGTTCCACTGAAGCTTTCTTT
TRBV5-4	few	TRBD2	TRBJ2-3	CASSSRSGGSGPDTQYF	TGTGCCAGCAGCTCCCGATCCGGCGGGAGCGGCCCCGATACGCAGTATTTT
TRBV28	-	TRBD1	TRBJ2-7	CATDRGTYEQYF	TGTGCCACCGACAGGGGGACCTACGAGCAGTACTTC
TRBV30	-	TRBD1	TRBJ1-2	CAWTTGGGGVYTF	TGTGCCTGGACGACAGGGGGCGGCGGGGTCTACACCTTC
TRBV6-1	-	-	TRBJ1-1	CASSELRGSEAFF	TGTGCCAGCAGTGAACTAAGGGGTAGTGAAGCTTTCTTT
TRBV29-1	-	TRBD2	TRBJ2-1	CSVESGGGRGEQFF	TGCAGCGTTGAAAGCGGGGGGGGGCGAGGTGAGCAGTTCTTC
TRBV28	-	TRBD2	TRBJ2-7	CASRGPTSGKYEQYF	TGTGCCAGCAGGGGACCGACTAGCGGGAAGTACGAGCAGTACTTC
TRBV19	-	-	TRBJ1-2	CASSTNRDNYGYTF	TGTGCCAGTAGTACAAACAGGGACAACTATGGCTACACCTTC
TRBV14	-	TRBD1	TRBJ1-2	CASSQVDRENLGYGYTF	TGTGCCAGCAGCCAAGTGGACAGGGAGAACCTGGGCTATGGCTACACCTTC
TRBV5-4	-	TRBD2	TRBJ2-2	CASSLVGGGEYAGELFF	TGTGCCAGCAGCTTAGTAGGCGGGGGAGAGTACGCCGGGGAGCTGTTTTTT
TRBV29-1	once	TRBD1	TRBJ2-2	CSVIHGTGVTGELFF	TGCAGCGTGATACACGGGACAGGGGTCACCGGGGAGCTGTTTTTT
TRBV29-1	-	-	TRBJ2-5	CSAHVGGGSQETQYF	TGCAGCGCCCACGTGGGGGGGGGCTCCCAAGAGACCCAGTACTTC
TRBV4-2	-	TRBD2	TRBJ2-7	CASSQGLAGASYEQYF	TGTGCCAGCAGCCAAGGGCTAGCGGGGGCCTCCTACGAGCAGTACTTC
TRBV2	-	TRBD1	TRBJ2-7	CASSNVEGQGYEQYF	TGTGCCAGCAGCAACGTAGAGGGACAGGGATACGAGCAGTACTTC
TRBV7-9	-	-	TRBJ2-2	CASRGREPRNTGELFF	TGTGCCAGCCGGGGGAGAGAACCGAGGAACACCGGGGAGCTGTTTTTT
TRBV2	-	-	TRBJ2-7	CASSSPRDWSSYEQYF	TGTGCCAGCAGTAGCCCGAGGGACTGGAGCTCCTACGAGCAGTACTTC
TRBV9	-	TRBD1	TRBJ1-1	CASSVSGQATEAFF	TGTGCCAGCAGCGTATCGGGACAGGCGACTGAAGCTTTCTTT
TRBV2	-	-	TRBJ1-4	CASRGRGGAREKLFF	TGTGCCAGCCGCGGGCGAGGGGGGGCTCGCGAAAAACTGTTTTTT
TRBV30	-	-	TRBJ2-7	CAWSVRAPYEQYF	TGTGCCTGGAGTGTGCGGGCTCCATACGAGCAGTACTTC